This T cell receptor beta chain was found in a study of CD8 T cells in ankylosing spondylitis. Whole-study findings and limits: What appeared characteristic of ankylosing spondylitis blood was a TCR beta motif of 7 or 8 highly homologous variants. Earlier literature documents some of the motif variants in reactive arthritis synovial fluid and blood. Disease-linked clones had a CD8+ phenotype and relatively low frequency in peripheral blood. Matched synovial fluid from ankylosing spondylitis patients was reported to be enriched for disease-linked clones.

5'-RACE, quantitative and with molecular barcodes, yielded the TCR beta libraries. Using its own MiXCR run on the 5' RACE reads, TCRdb lists one record per CDR3 protein. The sample contains about 390,000 distinct CDR3 sequences, approximately 20% of which appear only once. V lost 6 bases to trimming and J lost 5 bases; unmatched junction nucleotides: 14. This CDR3 region has 16 residues. This clonotype was seen more than once but under ten times. As yet, its antigen is unknown. Sequenced material: blood, either unsorted or a sorted T cell fraction (not recorded which). This receptor was identified in a male donor with ankylosing spondylitis. The chain uses TRBV12-3 or TRBV12-4 and TRBJ2-5, with TRBD1 matching 8 bases. The CDR3 loop is CASSPTGGSRRETQYF. CDR3 bases: TGTGCCAGCAGCCCCACAGGGGGGAGTCGGAGGGAGACCCAGTACTTC.